Following are 32 T cell receptor beta chains from one sample sequenced in a study of identical twins. Each CDR3 protein is one row after TCRdb ran MiXCR on the 5' RACE reads. This sample has 200,000 to 250,000 distinct CDR3 sequences, with about 13% found just once. This same sample was also taken into another study, of yellow fever vaccine responses in identical twins.

Sample: memory (CD45RO+) T cells sorted from blood. The receptors shown here come from a woman between 18 and 30 years old in good health.

This clonotype has a handful of counts. The chain links TRBV19 to TRBJ1-6; no firm D call. V lost 1 base, J lost 8 bases, and 6 bases lay in between. CDR1 is LNHDA, CDR2 SQIVND, per germline (reference sequence). The CDR3 extends over 13 amino acids. Here the CDR3 DNA reads TGTGCCAGTAGTATAGGACGGGATTCACCCCTCCACTTT. This translates into CASSIGRDSPLHF. Looking up the rest from reference TRBV19 and TRBJ1-6 gives the full variable domain: DGGITQSPKYLFRKEGQNVTLSCEQNLNHDAMYWYRQDPGQGLRLIYYSQIVNDFQKGDIAEGYSVSREKKESFPLTVTSAQKNPTAFYLCASSIGRDSPLHFGNGTRLTVT.

The chain employs TRBV3-1 and TRBJ2-5, with a possible D match to TRBD2 (6 bases). Trimming left V 1 base short and J 5 bases short, with 14 bases between. Germline-derived CDR1 and CDR2 are LGHDT and YNNKEL (reference sequence). The CDR3 sequence is 15 residues long. The CDR3 protein is CASSQGPGVRETQYF. The CDR3 nucleotides are TGTGCCAGCAGCCAAGGGCCGGGGGTCCGGGAGACCCAGTACTTC.

The chain recombines TRBV18 with TRBJ2-1; D not certain. CDR1 and CDR2 (germline): KGHSH, LQKENI. This CDR3 is 12 amino acids long. The V and J ends lost 2 bases and 7 bases respectively, with 6 bases between them. CDR3 nucleotide sequence: TGTGCCAGCTCACCATCACGAAATGAGCAGTTCTTC. Amino acid sequence: CASSPSRNEQFF.

At least ten counts were recorded for this clonotype. J is TRBJ2-2 and V is TRBV27; 13 bases are shared with TRBD2. The CDR3 covers 18 residues. Trimming removed 6 bases from V and 3 bases from J; junction bases left unmatched: 10. CDR1 is MNHEY and CDR2 is SMNVEV in the germline V gene (reference sequence). CDR3 sequence (DNA): TGTGCCAGCAGCCCGCGGACTAGCGGGAGTGGGTACACCGGGGAGCTGTTTTTT. Its protein is CASSPRTSGSGYTGELFF.

A few counts support this clonotype. V usage is TRBV6-2 or TRBV6-3 and J usage is TRBJ2-4; D is possibly TRBD1 (6 bases). The CDR3 totals 17 residues. Trimming removed 0 bases at V and 0 bases at J, with 12 bases between. The germline CDR1 and CDR2 sequences are MNHEY and SVGEGT. Here the CDR3 reads CASSYSDRLLAKNIQYF. In DNA, the CDR3 is TGTGCCAGCAGTTACTCCGACAGGCTACTAGCCAAAAACATTCAGTACTTC.

The chain has TRBV3-1 and TRBJ1-5, with 10 bases that match TRBD1. V shed 5 bases and J 6 bases; nucleotides not matched to a gene: 7. The CDR3 has 15 amino acids. Germline V gene lookup returns CDR1 LGHDT and CDR2 YNNKEL (reference sequence). This chain's CDR3 is CASSRTGGDSQPQHF. DNA for the CDR3: TGTGCCAGCAGCAGGACAGGGGGAGACTCTCAGCCCCAGCATTTT.

This clonotype was observed a handful of times. Mismatch with germline at one junction end may stem from a read error. The chain carries TRBV3-1 and TRBJ2-5; D may be TRBD2 (5 bases). CDR3 length: 13 amino acids. Per germline, CDR1 LGHDT and CDR2 YNNKEL (reference sequence). This chain's CDR3 is CASTQTRKETQYF. The CDR3 region has the DNA TGTGCCAGCACCCAAACTAGAAAAGAGACCCAGTACTTC.

The CDR3 spells CSVEGQGLQTQYF. The CDR3 bases are TGCAGCGTTGAGGGACAGGGACTCCAGACCCAGTACTTC. The genes are TRBV29-1 and TRBJ2-5; 9 bases are a match to TRBD1. With 3 bases clipped from V and 6 bases from J, the junction kept 5 bases outside the gene matches. Germline V gene sequence: CDR1 SQVTM, CDR2 ANQGSEA. The CDR3 contains 13 residues.

This clonotype has only a few counts. This chain joins TRBV7-2 and TRBJ1-3, with D uncertain. The V and J ends lost 5 bases and 0 bases respectively, with 11 bases between them. The CDR3 contains 15 residues. CDR1 is SGHTA, CDR2 FQGNSA, per germline. In DNA form, the CDR3 reads TGTGCCAGCAGCCTATTATTGAGCTCTGGAAACACCATATATTTT. Protein sequence: CASSLLLSSGNTIYF.

The chain recombines TRBV9 with TRBJ2-3; a weak D match, TRBD1 (6 bases). Germline CDR1 reads SGDLS; CDR2 reads YYNGEE. This CDR3 comprises 15 residues. With 0 bases removed from V and 2 bases from J, the gap between germline ends came to 10 bases. CDR3: CASSVEGGSTDTQYF. Here the CDR3 DNA reads TGTGCCAGCAGCGTAGAAGGGGGTTCCACAGATACGCAGTATTTT.

The CDR3 nucleotides are TGCGCCAGCAGCCAAGAGGGGTCGCGGAGGGAGCAGTACTTC. Translated: CASSQEGSRREQYF. This chain joins TRBV4-3 and TRBJ2-7; D is perhaps TRBD2 (5 bases). V lost 0 bases to trimming and J lost 7 bases, with 13 bases between them. Germline V CDR1 and CDR2: LGHNA, YSLEER. This CDR3 has 14 amino acids.

This clonotype has just a few counts. DNA for the CDR3: TGTGCCAGCAGTGCAGGCGGTCAGACGCAGTATTTT. Translation gives CASSAGGQTQYF. This chain links TRBV2 with TRBJ2-3; D call uncertain. The CDR3 is 12 amino acids. The germline V gene encodes CDR1 SNHLY and CDR2 FYNNEI. V was trimmed by 4 bases and J by 9 bases, leaving 11 bases between them.

There are many counts of this clonotype. J is TRBJ2-7 and V is TRBV11-2; TRBD2 matches at 9 bases. The germline gives CDR1 SGHAT, CDR2 FQNNGV. Trimming took 5 bases from V and 5 from J; bases not matched to a gene: 10. CDR3 length equals 15 residues. CDR3 amino acids: CASSNPAGGRDEQYF. CDR3 bases: TGTGCCAGCAGCAACCCGGCGGGGGGGCGCGACGAGCAGTACTTC.

This clonotype was recorded many times. This chain links TRBV29-1 with TRBJ2-7; no firm D call. This CDR3 spans 12 amino acids. V was shortened by 6 bases and J by 2 bases, with 11 bases between the two germline ends. Germline CDR1 is SQVTM and CDR2 is ANQGSEA. The CDR3 DNA reads TGCAGCGTCAAGGCTACTCCCTACGAGCAGTACTTC. Translated, it gives CSVKATPYEQYF.

This clonotype was detected only a few times. The J gene is TRBJ2-6, the V gene TRBV28; D is possibly TRBD1 (6 bases). Germline-derived CDR1 and CDR2 are MDHEN and SYDVKM. The CDR3 length is 14 residues. Trimming left V 6 bases short and J 0 bases short, with 6 bases between. The CDR3 loop reads CASRTGSGANVLTF. The CDR3 DNA is TGTGCCAGCAGGACAGGCTCTGGGGCCAACGTCCTGACTTTC.

The chain joins TRBV5-1 to TRBJ2-7, with 15 bases that match TRBD2. CDR3 length: 17 amino acids. Germline trimming cut 2 bases from V and 2 bases from J; bases unmatched to any gene: 5. Germline values: CDR1 SGHRS, CDR2 YFSETQ. The CDR3 bases are TGCGCCAGCAGCTTCGGACTAGCGGGGGGGCTGCCCTACGAGCAGTACTTC. This codes for CASSFGLAGGLPYEQYF.

This clonotype was seen repeatedly, ten times or more. The chain has TRBV6-2 or TRBV6-3 and TRBJ2-4; possibly TRBD2 for D (5 bases). The V end lost 5 bases, the J end lost 9 bases, and 17 bases lay between the germline ends. Germline assignment: CDR1 MNHEY and CDR2 SVGEGT. This CDR3 comprises 14 residues. CDR3 sequence: CASSTGGLESIQYF. The CDR3 DNA sequence: TGTGCCAGCAGTACCGGAGGTTTGGAGAGCATTCAGTACTTC.

The chain carries TRBV6-1 and TRBJ1-4; 9 nucleotides align to TRBD1. CDR3 length: 14 amino acids. Germline trimming cut 6 bases from V and 8 bases from J; bases unmatched to any gene: 7. Germline V lookup: CDR1 MNHNS, CDR2 SASEGT. CDR3 protein: CASSRDRVDEKLFF. DNA for the CDR3: TGTGCCAGCAGCCGGGACAGGGTAGACGAAAAACTGTTTTTT.

The table lists this clonotype with many counts. The chain has TRBV29-1 and TRBJ2-1; no clear D gene. V lost 7 bases and J 1 base, leaving 11 bases between the germline ends. The V gene's germline CDR1 is SQVTM and CDR2 ANQGSEA. This CDR3 contains 13 residues. CDR3 sequence: CSAQSISYNEQFF. In nucleotides, the CDR3 is TGCAGCGCACAAAGTATATCCTACAATGAGCAGTTCTTC.

In its sample, this clonotype was seen a few times. This chain uses TRBV11-2 with TRBJ2-5; 10 nucleotides line up with TRBD2. This CDR3 contains 15 residues. Looked up from germline, CDR1 is SGHAT and CDR2 is FQNNGV. V lost 4 bases and J lost 5; bases outside the gene matches: 7. The CDR3 bases are TGTGCCAGCAGCTCCGAAGCGGGGGGGCGGGAGACCCAGTACTTC. It translates to CASSSEAGGRETQYF.

The V call is TRBV7-3, the J call TRBJ2-7; 8 bases agree with TRBD1. CDR1 SGHTA and CDR2 FQGTGA come from the germline V gene. J was trimmed by 4 bases and V by 6 bases; bases with no gene match: 14. There are 16 residues in the CDR3. CDR3 bases: TGTGCCAGCAGTATCTCGGGCGGACAGGGATTTTACGAGCAGTACTTC. Its translation: CASSISGGQGFYEQYF.

The gene calls are TRBV15 and TRBJ2-1, with D possibly TRBD2 on 7 matching bases. The CDR3 has 17 amino acids. V lost 8 bases and J 8 bases, leaving 28 bases between the germline ends. Looked up from germline, CDR1 is LNHNV and CDR2 is YYDKDF (reference sequence). The CDR3 DNA sequence: TGTGCCACCCGAAAGGGGGACTACGGGACCGCTACGGATGAGCAGTTCTTC. It encodes CATRKGDYGTATDEQFF.

This rearrangement joins TRBV20-1 to TRBJ2-3; a possible D gene is TRBD2 (6 bases). The CDR3 extends over 14 amino acids. Germline CDR1 DFQATT, CDR2 SNEGSKA (reference sequence). V gave up 4 bases and J gave up 0 bases, with 11 bases separating them. CDR3 loop: CSATSSVSTDTQYF. CDR3 in DNA: TGCAGTGCTACTTCTAGCGTTAGCACAGATACGCAGTATTTT.

This clonotype appeared a few times. V is TRBV9 and J is TRBJ2-5; possible D gene TRBD1, 5 bases. Germline CDR1 and CDR2: SGDLS and YYNGEE. The CDR3 runs to 16 residues. Trimming took off 3 bases at V and 2 bases at J, with 17 bases between the two ends. CDR3 bases: TGTGCCAGCAGCGATGGCCCAGGGATGTGGCAAGAGACCCAGTACTTC. Translating gives CASSDGPGMWQETQYF.

The V and J genes are TRBV7-3 and TRBJ1-2; D gene unclear. The V and J ends lost 4 bases and 8 bases respectively, with 17 bases between them. From germline, CDR1 is SGHTA and CDR2 FQGTGA. CDR3 size: 14 residues. The CDR3 DNA is TGTGCCAGCAGCTCTCAACCCCGCGACGGGGGCTACACCTTC. As protein: CASSSQPRDGGYTF.

This clonotype has a handful of counts. This chain uses TRBV29-1 with TRBJ1-1; unclear D gene. Trimming stripped 4 bases from V and 0 bases from J, with 9 bases between. In germline, CDR1 is SQVTM, CDR2 ANQGSEA. The CDR3 sequence is 13 residues long. CDR3 nucleotide sequence: TGCAGCGTTGTCAGGACTTTGAACACTGAAGCTTTCTTT. This sequence encodes CSVVRTLNTEAFF.

The table lists this clonotype with a few counts. This chain connects TRBV3-1 to TRBJ2-1, with D uncertain. The germline V and J ends were trimmed by 1 base and 3 bases, with 16 bases remaining between them. From germline, CDR1 is LGHDT and CDR2 YNNKEL (reference sequence). The CDR3 runs 17 residues. This CDR3 is CASSQGTLTELYNEQFF. Written as DNA, the CDR3 is TGTGCCAGCAGCCAAGGTACCCTTACTGAACTCTACAATGAGCAGTTCTTC.

This clonotype was observed at least ten times. V gene TRBV5-1 combines with J gene TRBJ2-1; 11 nucleotides agree with TRBD1. This CDR3 region has 19 residues. The V segment lost 4 bases and the J segment 4 bases; nucleotides outside the gene matches: 16. Germline CDR1 is SGHRS and CDR2 is YFSETQ. The CDR3 DNA follows: TGCGCCAGCAGCCGAAACTGGCAACCGGGACAGGGGGAGTACAATGAGCAGTTCTTC. The encoded protein is CASSRNWQPGQGEYNEQFF.

The table lists this clonotype with many counts. The chain employs TRBV28 and TRBJ2-7; perhaps TRBD2 as D (7 bases). V lost 2 bases, J lost 3 bases, and 14 bases lay in between. Germline V gene lookup returns CDR1 MDHEN and CDR2 SYDVKM. The CDR3 totals 15 residues. The CDR3, as DNA: TGTGCCAGCAGTTTAGGGGGGGCTGCGTACTACGAGCAGTACTTC. Its protein product is CASSLGGAAYYEQYF.

Ten or more counts support this clonotype. The V gene is TRBV5-1, the J gene TRBJ2-1; maybe TRBD2 (6 bases). The CDR3 sequence is 16 residues long. V lost 2 bases, J lost 5 bases, and 17 bases lay in between. Germline V lookup: CDR1 SGHRS, CDR2 YFSETQ. The CDR3 here is CASSFLSGLSNNEQFF. DNA of the CDR3: TGCGCCAGCAGCTTCTTAAGCGGGCTATCGAACAATGAGCAGTTCTTC.

This clonotype appeared many times. CDR3 amino acids: CASSSPTGTYNEQFF. CDR3 bases: TGTGCCAGCAGTTCCCCGACAGGGACCTACAATGAGCAGTTCTTC. This chain links TRBV12-3 or TRBV12-4 with TRBJ2-1; 7 bases agree with TRBD1. CDR3 length: 15 residues. After removal of 4 bases from V and 2 bases from J, the junction contained 5 bases not matched to a gene.

This clonotype was counted a few times. The rearrangement links TRBV3-1 to TRBJ2-1, with 7 bases aligning to TRBD1. This CDR3 has 15 amino acids. In germline, CDR1 is LGHDT, CDR2 YNNKEL (reference sequence). With V trimmed by 7 bases and J by 7 bases, 13 bases remained unmatched. The CDR3 region has the DNA TGTGCCAGCACCGCCAAAAGGACAGGTGGGAATGAGCAGTTCTTC. This translates into CASTAKRTGGNEQFF.